This TCR beta chain emerged from a study of blood T cell repertoires in COVID-19. Study as a whole: PBMCs, B-cell-depleted T cells, or T cells were the source of the cDNA or gDNA that made up the material.

The CDR3 is 16 residues long. CDR1 and CDR2 (germline): MDHEN, SYDVKM. The V end was cut by 1 base, the J end by 1 base, with 11 bases between. Recovery among Cohort 3 donors was established by two negative PCRs, clearance, or symptom resolution. In the authors' workflow: Reference gene primer amplification gave nucleated cell count estimates. TCRdb's copy holds only in-frame clones and misses some; the assay was immunoSEQ multiplex PCR. V, J and clone size are those of that table, while D and trimming were read from the DNA. The sample carries 250,000 to 300,000 clones, about nine tenths recorded once.

J is TRBJ2-1 and V is TRBV28, with D tentatively TRBD2 (5 bases). The origin of this receptor is a woman aged 55-70 years who had recovered from COVID-19. Sequences were obtained from PBMCs or T cells enriched from blood (not recorded which). The CDR3 protein is CASSLSGKASYNEQFF. The CDR3 nucleotides read TGTGCCAGCAGTTTATCCGGGAAGGCGTCCTACAATGAGCAGTTCTTC.